The 15 T cell receptor beta chains in this list originate from one sample, sequenced in a study of CD8 T cells in ankylosing spondylitis. These receptors have no known antigen. Points from the study as a whole: Blood of patients with ankylosing spondylitis appeared to be characterized by a TCR beta motif of eight or nine highly homologous variants.

TCRdb re-derived calls from the 5' RACE reads in MiXCR, one entry per CDR3 protein. The sample gives around 770,000 distinct CDR3 sequences, about an eighth of which show up once; 0.51% is in the top ten. The sequenced material came from blood, either unsorted or a sorted T cell fraction (not recorded which). These receptors all stem from a male donor with ankylosing spondylitis.

The chain joins TRBV12-3 or TRBV12-4 to TRBJ1-2; D remains unclear. The CDR3 loop spans 12 amino acids. Trimming took 3 bases from V and 6 from J, leaving 8 bases between them. DNA for the CDR3: TGTGCCAGCAGTTTTTCCCAGCATGGCTACACCTTC. This gives the protein CASSFSQHGYTF.

This clonotype was seen more than once but under ten times. The chain joins TRBV7-2 to TRBJ2-5; no firm D call. Germline values: CDR1 SGHTA, CDR2 FQGNSA. CDR3 length equals 15 residues. V lost 5 bases and J 1 base, leaving 14 bases between the germline ends. CDR3 in amino acids: CASSLLRVSQETQYF. CDR3 bases: TGTGCCAGCAGCCTCCTCCGGGTCAGCCAAGAGACCCAGTACTTC.

This clonotype was counted only a few times. The chain links TRBV28 to TRBJ2-7, with no clear D. V dropped 11 bases and J dropped 3 bases, with 14 bases sitting between them. Germline V CDR1 and CDR2: MDHEN, SYDVKM. The CDR3 sequence is 12 residues long. CDR3 sequence: CAVPGPHYEQYF. The CDR3 coding sequence is TGTGCCGTCCCAGGCCCCCACTACGAGCAGTACTTC. Variable domain in full (rest from reference TRBV28 and TRBJ2-7): DVKVTQSSRYLVKRTGEKVFLECVQDMDHENMFWYRQDPGLGLRLIYFSYDVKMKEKGDIPEGYSVSREKKERFSLILESASTNQTSMYLCAVPGPHYEQYFGPGTRLTVT.

This clonotype was picked up many times. The J gene is TRBJ1-1, the V gene TRBV7-9, with 7 bases aligning to TRBD1. Germline loops: CDR1 SEHNR, CDR2 FQNEAQ (reference sequence). V gave up 3 bases and J gave up 4 bases; unmatched junction bases: 5. The CDR3 totals 14 residues. CDR3 region: CASSLGQSSTEAFF. Written as DNA, the CDR3 is TGTGCCAGCAGCTTGGGACAGTCGAGCACTGAAGCTTTCTTT.

The V and J genes are TRBV7-2 and TRBJ1-4; D ambiguous. The V gene's germline CDR1 is SGHTA and CDR2 FQGNSA. The V and J ends lost 5 bases and 2 bases respectively, with 9 bases between them. This CDR3 is 14 amino acids long. This chain's CDR3 is CASSTTFTNEKLFF. CDR3 in DNA: TGTGCCAGCAGCACGACATTTACTAATGAAAAACTGTTTTTT.

The chain employs TRBV5-1 and TRBJ2-5, with 14 bases matching TRBD2. V lost 4 bases, J lost 4 bases, and 12 bases stayed unmatched. Germline V gives CDR1 SGHRS, CDR2 YFSETQ. This CDR3 contains 18 residues. CDR3 region: CASSPGLAGGVRGETQYF. The CDR3 region has the DNA TGCGCCAGCAGCCCCGGACTAGCGGGAGGCGTCAGGGGAGAGACCCAGTACTTC.

As for this clonotype: Without the conserved terminal phenylalanine or tryptophan, this CDR3 likely stems from a read error. The DNA for the CDR3 is TGCGCCAGCAGCCAAGAACAGGGATGGAACACTGAAGCTTTCCTT. It specifies CASSQEQGWNTEAFL. The V call is TRBV4-3, the J call TRBJ1-1; a possible D gene is TRBD1 (6 bases). Looked up from germline, CDR1 is LGHNA and CDR2 is YSLEER. The V end lost 0 bases, the J end lost 1 base, and 9 bases lay between the germline ends. The length of the CDR3 is 15 residues.

This clonotype was detected many times. V and J are TRBV12-3 or TRBV12-4 and TRBJ2-7; 8 bases match TRBD2. Germline trimming cut 6 bases from V and 4 bases from J; bases unmatched to any gene: 8. The CDR3 consists of 14 residues. In DNA form, the CDR3 reads TGTGCCAGCAGAACTAGCGGATCCTCTTACGAGCAGTACTTC. Translated: CASRTSGSSYEQYF.

The V gene is TRBV20-1, the J gene TRBJ1-5; D perhaps matches TRBD1 (5 bases). V dropped 6 bases and J dropped 0 bases, with 18 bases sitting between them. Germline CDR1 reads DFQATT; CDR2 reads SNEGSKA (reference sequence). The CDR3 is made up of 16 amino acids. In DNA, the CDR3 is TGCAGTGCGAGACCCAGGGATTATTATAGCAATCAGCCCCAGCATTTT. This sequence encodes CSARPRDYYSNQPQHF.

The chain is built from TRBV7-8 and TRBJ1-2, with D possibly being TRBD1 (6 bases). Trimming removed 3 bases from V and 4 bases from J, with 18 bases in between. The germline gives CDR1 SGHVS, CDR2 FQNEAQ. CDR3 length: 16 residues. The CDR3 reads CASSFFGGADSYGYTF. The DNA of the CDR3 is TGTGCCAGCAGCTTCTTTGGGGGGGCGGATAGCTATGGCTACACCTTC. The full variable domain, with the rest looked up from reference TRBV7-8 and TRBJ1-2, is GAGVSQSPRYKVAKRGQDVALRCDPISGHVSLFWYQQALGQGPEFLTYFQNEAQLDKSGLPSDRFFAERPEGSVSTLKIQRTQQEDSAVYLCASSFFGGADSYGYTFGSGTRLTVV.

This clonotype has a handful of counts. This sequence joins TRBV29-1 and TRBJ1-2; D might be TRBD1 (5 bases). Germline lookup yields CDR1 SQVTM and CDR2 ANQGSEA. The CDR3 has 14 residues. The ends were cut back, 6 bases at V and 0 bases at J, with 14 bases in the middle. CDR3 loop: CSVSRGTANYGYTF. In nucleotides, the CDR3 is TGCAGCGTCTCTAGGGGCACTGCTAACTATGGCTACACCTTC.

This clonotype showed up just a few times. The chain uses TRBV6-1 and TRBJ1-6, with unresolved D. This CDR3 contains 17 residues. Per the germline V gene, CDR1 is MNHNS and CDR2 is SASEGT. V lost 5 bases, J lost 0 bases, and 14 bases lay in between. The CDR3 bases are TGTGCCAGCAGTACCGCCCGTTTGAACTCCTATAATTCACCCCTCCACTTT. Translation gives CASSTARLNSYNSPLHF.

This rearrangement joins TRBV5-5 to TRBJ2-6; no reliable D call. Germline-derived CDR1 and CDR2 are SGHKS and YYEKEE (reference sequence). Trimming removed 4 bases from V and 1 base from J, with 9 bases in between. The CDR3 has 15 residues. Written as DNA, the CDR3 is TGTGCCAGCAGCGGTTGGAAGTCTGGGGCCAACGTCCTGACTTTC. Translated: CASSGWKSGANVLTF.

The table lists this clonotype with many counts. V gene TRBV7-2 combines with J gene TRBJ2-5, with a possible D match to TRBD1 (5 bases). The CDR3 loop spans 13 amino acids. V lost 5 bases to trimming and J lost 4 bases, with 11 bases between them. Germline V CDR1 and CDR2: SGHTA, FQGNSA. In DNA form, the CDR3 reads TGTGCCAGCAGCACCAGGACACGAGAGACCCAGTACTTC. As protein: CASSTRTRETQYF.

This clonotype has at least ten counts. The chain links TRBV5-6 to TRBJ2-7; 7 bases agree with TRBD1. Germline assignment: CDR1 SGHDT and CDR2 YYEEEE. The CDR3 contains 16 residues. Trimming removed 2 bases from V and 4 bases from J; junction bases left unmatched: 12. CDR3 sequence: CASSFLGQSNAYEQYF. The CDR3, as DNA: TGTGCCAGCAGCTTTTTGGGACAGTCAAACGCATACGAGCAGTACTTC.